Presented here are 9 T cell receptor beta chains from one specimen sequenced in a study of cytomegalovirus exposure and HLA in healthy donors. PCR was performed using 60 Vbeta and 13 Jbeta primers. Sequencing used immunoSEQ multiplex PCR; TCRdb keeps in-frame clones, though not all of them. The sample records about 170,000 clones, approximately 80% being singletons. Sequenced material: PBMCs. These receptors were taken from a woman aged 45-60 years in good health and CMV-seropositive.

In its sample, this clone was seen a few times. V usage is TRBV19 and J usage is TRBJ2-2; a weak D match, TRBD2 (7 bases). Trimming removed 3 bases at V and 4 bases at J, with 18 bases between. Germline V gene data show CDR1 as LNHDA and CDR2 as SQIVND (reference sequence). CDR3 size: 17 residues. The CDR3 DNA sequence: TGTGCCAGTAGTATTGGGGGGGCCGGTTATTTCACCGGGGAGCTGTTTTTT. It codes for CASSIGGAGYFTGELFF.

The chain has TRBV6-5 and TRBJ2-1, with D possibly being TRBD1 (8 bases). Trimming left V 7 bases short and J 2 bases short, with 15 bases between. There are 15 residues in the CDR3. From germline, CDR1 is MNHEY and CDR2 SVGAGI. The DNA of the CDR3 is TGTGCCAGCACTACAGGGGGGGGGACCTACAATGAGCAGTTCTTC. Protein product: CASTTGGGTYNEQFF.

The gene calls are TRBV2 and TRBJ1-1; the D is unclear. The germline V gene encodes CDR1 SNHLY and CDR2 FYNNEI. The V gene lost 6 bases and the J gene lost 11 bases, with 19 bases spanning the gap. CDR3 length: 13 amino acids. The CDR3 reads CASRTIGLPGAFF. CDR3 DNA: TGTGCCAGCAGAACCATTGGACTGCCGGGGGCTTTCTTT.

This chain connects TRBV7-2 to TRBJ2-1; no firm D call. The CDR3 has 12 amino acids. The germline V gene has CDR1 SGHTA and CDR2 FQGNSA. V was shortened by 4 bases and J by 6 bases, with 7 bases between the two germline ends. The CDR3 loop reads CASSSSSNEQFF. The CDR3 nucleotides are TGTGCCAGCAGCTCTTCTTCCAATGAGCAGTTCTTC.

CDR3 amino acids: CASSLRGPGQGRGTGELFF. CDR3 coding DNA: TGTGCCAGCAGCCTGAGAGGCCCGGGACAGGGGCGGGGCACCGGGGAGCTGTTTTTT. This chain connects TRBV7-2 to TRBJ2-2; TRBD1 matches at 10 bases. Trimming removed 5 bases from V and 4 bases from J; junction bases left unmatched: 16. The CDR3 runs to 19 residues. Looked up from germline, CDR1 is SGHTA and CDR2 is FQGNSA.

J is TRBJ1-4 and V is TRBV11-2; no firm D call. Germline loops: CDR1 SGHAT, CDR2 FQNNGV. The CDR3 consists of 12 residues. The V end was cut by 5 bases, the J end by 8 bases, with 9 bases between. This CDR3 reads CASSSTREKLFF. Here the CDR3 DNA reads TGTGCCAGCAGCAGTACCCGGGAAAAACTGTTTTTT.

Comments on this clone: Other DNA sequences in this specimen translate into the identical CDR3. This chain links TRBV28 with TRBJ2-6; perhaps TRBD2 as D (6 bases). This CDR3 is 15 amino acids long. Trimming pared 3 bases from V and 0 bases from J, leaving 6 bases between. The germline gives CDR1 MDHEN, CDR2 SYDVKM. CDR3 sequence: CASSLGGSGANVLTF. DNA for the CDR3: TGTGCCAGCAGTTTGGGGGGCTCTGGGGCCAACGTCCTGACTTTC.

This clone was observed a handful of times. A read error may account for a junction end that differs from germline. This chain joins TRBV10-3 and TRBJ1-1, with D unresolved. This CDR3 contains 16 residues. Germline values: CDR1 ENHRY, CDR2 SYGVKD. DNA of the CDR3: TGTGCCATCAGTGAGTCCGGGGAGGGCTCTTCTACTGGAGCTTTCTTT. Its protein product is CAISESGEGSSTGAFF.

Details on this clone: Sequence at one end of the junction differs from germline and may be a read error. Other nucleotide sequences in the sample specify the same CDR3. This chain links TRBV18 with TRBJ1-6; the match to TRBD1 covers 7 bases. The CDR3 totals 17 residues. CDR1 KGHSH and CDR2 LQKENI come from the germline V gene. CDR3 DNA: TGTGCCAGCTCCCGCACAGGGGACGGCCCATATAATTCGCCCCTCCACTTT. The encoded protein is CASSRTGDGPYNSPLHF.